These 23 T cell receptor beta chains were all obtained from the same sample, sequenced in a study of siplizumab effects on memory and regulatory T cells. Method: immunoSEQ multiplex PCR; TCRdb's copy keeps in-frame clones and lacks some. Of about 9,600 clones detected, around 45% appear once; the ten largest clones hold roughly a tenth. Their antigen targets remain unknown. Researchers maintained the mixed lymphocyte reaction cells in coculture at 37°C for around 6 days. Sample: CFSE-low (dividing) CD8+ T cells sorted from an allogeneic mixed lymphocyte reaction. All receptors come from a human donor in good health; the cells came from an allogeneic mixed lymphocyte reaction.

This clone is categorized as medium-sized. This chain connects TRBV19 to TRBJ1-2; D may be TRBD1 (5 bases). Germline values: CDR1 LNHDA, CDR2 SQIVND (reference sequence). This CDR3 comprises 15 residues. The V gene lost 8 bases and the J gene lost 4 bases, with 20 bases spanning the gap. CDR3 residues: CASQGPLKGLYGYTF. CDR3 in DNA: TGTGCCAGTCAAGGGCCCTTGAAGGGACTCTATGGCTACACCTTC.

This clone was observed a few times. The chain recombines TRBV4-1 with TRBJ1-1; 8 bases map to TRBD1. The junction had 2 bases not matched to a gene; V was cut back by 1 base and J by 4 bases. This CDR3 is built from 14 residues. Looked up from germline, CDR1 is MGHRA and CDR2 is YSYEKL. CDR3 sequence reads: CASSQVQGGTEAFF. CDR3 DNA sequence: TGCGCCAGCAGCCAAGTACAGGGGGGCACTGAAGCTTTCTTT.

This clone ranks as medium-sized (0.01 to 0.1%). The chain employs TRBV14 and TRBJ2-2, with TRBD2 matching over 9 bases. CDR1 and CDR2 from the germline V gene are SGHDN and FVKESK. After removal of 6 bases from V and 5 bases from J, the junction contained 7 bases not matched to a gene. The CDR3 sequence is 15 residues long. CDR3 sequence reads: CASSVLAGSTGELFF. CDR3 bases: TGTGCCAGCAGTGTTCTAGCGGGGTCTACCGGGGAGCTGTTTTTT.

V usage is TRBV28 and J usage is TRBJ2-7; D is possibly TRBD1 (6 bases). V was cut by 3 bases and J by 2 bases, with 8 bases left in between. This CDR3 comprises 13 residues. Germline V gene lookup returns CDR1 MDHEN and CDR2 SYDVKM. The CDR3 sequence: CASSLQGPYEQYF. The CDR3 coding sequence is TGTGCCAGCAGTTTGCAGGGGCCCTACGAGCAGTACTTC.

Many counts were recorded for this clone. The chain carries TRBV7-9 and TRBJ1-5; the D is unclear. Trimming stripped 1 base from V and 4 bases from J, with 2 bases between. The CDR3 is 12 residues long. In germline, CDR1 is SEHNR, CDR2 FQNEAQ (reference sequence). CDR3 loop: CASSLGNQPQHF. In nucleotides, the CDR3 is TGTGCCAGCAGCTTAGGGAATCAGCCCCAGCATTTT.

The CDR3 DNA is TGCGCCAGCAGCCAAGACTCAGGGGGGTATGAGCAGTTCTTC. Translated, it gives CASSQDSGGYEQFF. This sequence joins TRBV4-3 and TRBJ2-1; perhaps TRBD1 as D (7 bases). Germline CDR1 is LGHNA and CDR2 is YSLEER. This CDR3 comprises 14 residues. V was pared by 0 bases and J by 8 bases, with 11 bases between.

CDR3 region: CASSLAALSSTDTQYF. The DNA for the CDR3 is TGCGCCAGCAGCTTGGCGGCCCTTTCTAGCACAGATACGCAGTATTTT. The chain links TRBV5-1 to TRBJ2-3; D is uncertain. Germline V gene sequence: CDR1 SGHRS, CDR2 YFSETQ. Trimming shortened V by 0 bases and J by 0 bases, and 11 bases separated the two germline ends. The CDR3 totals 16 residues. Variable domain in full (rest from reference TRBV5-1 and TRBJ2-3): KAGVTQTPRYLIKTRGQQVTLSCSPISGHRSVSWYQQTPGQGLQFLFEYFSETQRNKGNFPGRFSGRQFSNSRSEMNVSTLELGDSALYLCASSLAALSSTDTQYFGPGTRLTVL.

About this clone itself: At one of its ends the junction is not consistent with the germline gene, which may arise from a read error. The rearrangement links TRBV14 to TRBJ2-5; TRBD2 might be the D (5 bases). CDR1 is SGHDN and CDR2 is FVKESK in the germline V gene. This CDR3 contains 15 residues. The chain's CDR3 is CVSSQFGGREETQYF. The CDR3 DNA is TGTGTCAGCAGCCAATTCGGTGGGCGGGAAGAGACCCAGTACTTC.

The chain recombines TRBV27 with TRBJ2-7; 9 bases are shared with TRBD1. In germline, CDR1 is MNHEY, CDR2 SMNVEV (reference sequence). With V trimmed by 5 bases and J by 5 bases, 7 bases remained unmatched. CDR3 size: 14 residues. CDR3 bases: TGTGCCAGCAGTGCAGGGACAGGGCCCAACGAGCAGTACTTC. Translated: CASSAGTGPNEQYF.

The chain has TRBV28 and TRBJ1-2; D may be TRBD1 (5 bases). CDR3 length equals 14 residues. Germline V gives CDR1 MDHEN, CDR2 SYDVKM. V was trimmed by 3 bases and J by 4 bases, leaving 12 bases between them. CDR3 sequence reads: CASSFGQGGYGYTF. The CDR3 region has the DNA TGTGCCAGCAGTTTTGGGCAGGGCGGCTATGGCTACACCTTC.

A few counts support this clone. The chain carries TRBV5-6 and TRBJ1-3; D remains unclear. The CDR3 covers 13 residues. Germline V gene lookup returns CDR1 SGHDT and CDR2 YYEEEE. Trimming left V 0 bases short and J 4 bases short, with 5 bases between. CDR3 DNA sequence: TGTGCCAGCAGCTTGGGGTACGGAAACACCATATATTTT. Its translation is CASSLGYGNTIYF.

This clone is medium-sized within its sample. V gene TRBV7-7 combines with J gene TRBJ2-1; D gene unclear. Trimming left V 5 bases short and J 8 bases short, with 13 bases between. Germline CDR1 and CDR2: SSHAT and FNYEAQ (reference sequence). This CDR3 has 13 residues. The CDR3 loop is CASSPLRGHEQFF. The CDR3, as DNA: TGTGCCAGCAGCCCCCTTCGAGGCCATGAGCAGTTCTTC.

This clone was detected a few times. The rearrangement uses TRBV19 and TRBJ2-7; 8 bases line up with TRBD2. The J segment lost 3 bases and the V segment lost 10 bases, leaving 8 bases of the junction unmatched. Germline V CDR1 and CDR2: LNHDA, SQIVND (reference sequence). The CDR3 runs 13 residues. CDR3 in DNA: TGTGCCACTAAACGGGGGGGTTTCTACGAGCAGTACTTC. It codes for CATKRGGFYEQYF.

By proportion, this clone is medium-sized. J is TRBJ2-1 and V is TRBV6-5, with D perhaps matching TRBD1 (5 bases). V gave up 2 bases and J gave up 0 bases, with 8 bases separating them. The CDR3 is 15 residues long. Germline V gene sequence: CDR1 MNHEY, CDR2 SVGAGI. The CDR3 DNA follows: TGTGCCAGCAGTTACCGACAGAGCTCCTACAATGAGCAGTTCTTC. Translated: CASSYRQSSYNEQFF.

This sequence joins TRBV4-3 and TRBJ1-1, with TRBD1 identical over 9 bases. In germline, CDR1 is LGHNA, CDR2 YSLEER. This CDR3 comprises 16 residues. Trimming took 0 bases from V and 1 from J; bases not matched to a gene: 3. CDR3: CASSQEQGAANTEAFF. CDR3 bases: TGCGCCAGCAGCCAAGAACAGGGGGCGGCGAACACTGAAGCTTTCTTT.

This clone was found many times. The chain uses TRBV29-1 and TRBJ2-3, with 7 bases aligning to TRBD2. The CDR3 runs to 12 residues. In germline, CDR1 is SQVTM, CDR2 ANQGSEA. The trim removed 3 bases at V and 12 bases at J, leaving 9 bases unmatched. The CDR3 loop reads CSVDEDPGGQYF. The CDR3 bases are TGCAGCGTTGATGAGGACCCGGGGGGACAGTATTTT.

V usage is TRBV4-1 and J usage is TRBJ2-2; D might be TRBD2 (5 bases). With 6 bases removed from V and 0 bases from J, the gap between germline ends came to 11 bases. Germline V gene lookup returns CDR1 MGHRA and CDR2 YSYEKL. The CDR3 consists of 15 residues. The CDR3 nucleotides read TGCGCCAGCAGGGAGCGGACTCCGAACACCGGGGAGCTGTTTTTT. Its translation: CASRERTPNTGELFF.

DNA for the CDR3: TGTGCCAGCAGCTTAGAGTCAGCGGGGGGGTTTTCAGATACGCAGTATTTT. This translates into CASSLESAGGFSDTQYF. The chain combines TRBV13 with TRBJ2-3; TRBD2 agrees at 10 bases. The CDR3 is made up of 17 amino acids. Losses at the gene ends were 1 base for V and 4 bases for J; bases not matched to a gene: 8. Germline CDR1 and CDR2: PRHDT and FYEKMQ (reference sequence).

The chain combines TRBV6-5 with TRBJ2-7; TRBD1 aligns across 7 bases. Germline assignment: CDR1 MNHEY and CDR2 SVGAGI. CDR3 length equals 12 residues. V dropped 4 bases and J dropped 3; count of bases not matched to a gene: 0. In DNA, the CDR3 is TGTGCCAGCAGTTGGGACAGCTACGAGCAGTACTTC. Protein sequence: CASSWDSYEQYF.

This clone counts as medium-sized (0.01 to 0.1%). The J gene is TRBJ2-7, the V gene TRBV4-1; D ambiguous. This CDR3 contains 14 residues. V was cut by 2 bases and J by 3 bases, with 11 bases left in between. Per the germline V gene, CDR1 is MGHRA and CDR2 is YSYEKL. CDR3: CASSQSERDYEQYF. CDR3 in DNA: TGCGCCAGCAGCCAATCTGAAAGGGACTACGAGCAGTACTTC.

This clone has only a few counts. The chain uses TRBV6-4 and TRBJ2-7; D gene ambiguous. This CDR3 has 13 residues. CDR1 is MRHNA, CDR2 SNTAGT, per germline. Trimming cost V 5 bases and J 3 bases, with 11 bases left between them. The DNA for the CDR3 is TGTGCCAGCAGTTACGCCACTGACTACGAGCAGTACTTC. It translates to CASSYATDYEQYF.

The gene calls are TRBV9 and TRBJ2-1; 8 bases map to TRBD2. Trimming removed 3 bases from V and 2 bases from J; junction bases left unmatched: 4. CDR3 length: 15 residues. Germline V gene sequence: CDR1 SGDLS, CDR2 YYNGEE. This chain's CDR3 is CASSASGGTYNEQFF. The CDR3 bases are TGTGCCAGCAGCGCGAGCGGGGGCACCTACAATGAGCAGTTCTTC.

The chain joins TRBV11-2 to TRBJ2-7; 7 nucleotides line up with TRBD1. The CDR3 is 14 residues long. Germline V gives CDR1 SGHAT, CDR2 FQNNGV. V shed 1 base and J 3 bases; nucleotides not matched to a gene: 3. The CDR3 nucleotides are TGTGCCAGCAGCTTAGGACAGGGTTACTACGAGCAGTACTTC. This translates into CASSLGQGYYEQYF.